The 2 T cell receptor beta chains reported below all come from one sample, sequenced in a study of PD-1 blockade in classical Hodgkin lymphoma. In every patient, relapse followed autologous stem cell transplantation, while exposure to brentuximab vedotin differed. Produced via immunoSEQ multiplex PCR; TCRdb's table is partial and in-frame only. The sample records about 41,000 clones, roughly 86% being singletons. The material was peripheral blood mononuclear cells (PBMCs), obtained before the second cycle of nivolumab. The receptors stem from a human donor with classical Hodgkin lymphoma.

The chain links TRBV7-9 to TRBJ2-5; 10 bases map to TRBD2. With V trimmed by 5 bases and J by 4 bases, 10 bases remained unmatched. Germline values: CDR1 SEHNR, CDR2 FQNEAQ (reference sequence). The CDR3 length is 16 residues. CDR3 region: CASSPARPSGGETQYF. The CDR3 DNA follows: TGTGCCAGCAGCCCCGCCCGGCCTAGCGGGGGAGAGACCCAGTACTTC.

The rearrangement joins TRBV27 to TRBJ1-2; the match to TRBD1 covers 10 bases. Germline assignment: CDR1 MNHEY and CDR2 SMNVEV (reference sequence). The trim removed 2 bases at V and 2 bases at J, leaving 14 bases unmatched. The CDR3 is 19 amino acids. The CDR3 DNA reads as TGTGCCAGCAGTTTAATATGGGGCCCCGGGACAGGGGAAAACTATGGCTACACCTTC. It specifies CASSLIWGPGTGENYGYTF.